The clone carrying this T cell receptor (beta chain) has just a few counts. The record originates from a study of chronic HIV infection and antiretroviral therapy. V shed 7 bases, J shed 3 bases, and the junction held 7 bases outside the gene matches. The CDR3 loop spans 15 amino acids. Via MiXCR, TCRdb re-called the 5' RACE reads, giving one row per CDR3 protein. Counted here are roughly 50,000 distinct CDR3 sequences, about 18% occurring once; the ten biggest clones make up approximately 3%. The sequence came from an adult who had HIV and had not received antiretroviral therapy, or was an uninfected healthy control (not recorded which). This chain connects TRBV12-3 or TRBV12-4 to TRBJ2-7, with 12 bases aligning to TRBD2. Sequenced input: peripheral blood. This chain's CDR3 is CASNPSGRDFYEQYF. The CDR3 DNA follows: TGTGCCAGCAACCCTAGCGGGAGGGACTTCTACGAGCAGTACTTC.